This T cell receptor (beta chain) was identified during a study of T cells after yellow fever vaccination. Study-wide points: Reappearing after the booster were most of the clones from primary vaccination (less than 97% CD4, approximately 85% CD8).

MiXCR was run by TCRdb on the 5' RACE reads, yielding one entry per CDR3 protein. The sample carries roughly 250,000 distinct CDR3 sequences, roughly 13% recorded once. This clonotype occurred a few times. The antigen remains undetermined. V lost 3 bases to trimming and J lost 4 bases; unmatched junction nucleotides: 5. CDR3 length equals 16 residues. Germline CDR1 MNHEY, CDR2 SMNVEV (reference sequence). The sequence derives from a man aged 25-40 years who received the YFV17D yellow fever vaccine. The chain combines TRBV27 with TRBJ2-5; TRBD2 agrees at 13 bases. The sequences come from CD4+ T cells sorted from PBMCs, collected 45 days after the yellow fever booster vaccination. CDR3 in amino acids: CASSFRTSGSRETQYF. The CDR3 nucleotides read TGTGCCAGCAGTTTCCGGACTAGCGGGAGTAGAGAGACCCAGTACTTC.